These 13 T cell receptor beta chains came from one sample sequenced in a study of T cell repertoires in cytomegalovirus infection. TCRdb processed the reads anew with MiXCR; each CDR3 protein has one entry. The profile covers about 52,000 distinct CDR3 sequences, with roughly a fifth appearing a single time and 80% taken by the ten largest. Which antigens these TCRs recognize remains unknown. Source: CD8+ T cells from cultured PBMCs, taken from culture after CMV antigen stimulation. The receptors were gathered from a human donor in good health (CMV status not recorded). Some clones in this sample may be carry-over from other donors' samples.

The J gene is TRBJ1-1, the V gene TRBV12-3 or TRBV12-4; possible D gene TRBD1, 5 bases. This CDR3 is built from 14 residues. Trimming pared 5 bases from V and 6 bases from J, leaving 16 bases between. This chain's CDR3 is CASSIGLWGAEAFF. CDR3 DNA sequence: TGTGCCAGCAGTATTGGCCTCTGGGGCGCTGAAGCTTTCTTT.

As DNA, the CDR3 is TGTGCCAGCAGTGAAGCGTTTGGTGGTACCGGGGAGCTGTTTTTT. Residues: CASSEAFGGTGELFF. This chain connects TRBV6-1 to TRBJ2-2; D gene unclear. The CDR3 is 15 residues long. Germline V CDR1 and CDR2: MNHNS, SASEGT. V lost 0 bases, J lost 5 bases, and 10 bases lay in between.

The CDR3 protein is CASSSSGAGELFF. Written as DNA, the CDR3 is TGTGCCAGCAGCTCCTCTGGGGCCGGGGAGCTGTTTTTT. The chain is built from TRBV7-9 and TRBJ2-2, with D unresolved. Germline values: CDR1 SEHNR, CDR2 FQNEAQ (reference sequence). V dropped 4 bases and J dropped 6 bases, with 9 bases sitting between them. This CDR3 has 13 residues.

The chain couples TRBV6-2 or TRBV6-3 to TRBJ2-7, with 8 bases aligning to TRBD2. Germline CDR1 MNHEY, CDR2 SVGEGT. Losses at the gene ends were 2 bases for V and 2 bases for J; bases not matched to a gene: 2. CDR3 length equals 14 residues. CDR3 sequence: CASSYGGGPYEQYF. CDR3 coding DNA: TGTGCCAGCAGTTACGGCGGGGGGCCCTACGAGCAGTACTTC.

The chain is built from TRBV2 and TRBJ1-5; a possible D gene is TRBD1 (5 bases). Trimming removed 3 bases at V and 4 bases at J, with 10 bases between. CDR1 is SNHLY and CDR2 is FYNNEI in the germline V gene. This CDR3 has 14 residues. The CDR3 reads CASSDAGTNQPQHF. The CDR3 DNA reads as TGTGCCAGCAGTGACGCAGGGACTAATCAGCCCCAGCATTTT. The variable domain in full, with the rest retrieved from reference TRBV2 and TRBJ1-5, is EPEVTQTPSHQVTQMGQEVILRCVPISNHLYFYWYRQILGQKVEFLVSFYNNEISEKSEIFDDQFSVERPDGSNFTLKIRSTKLEDSAMYFCASSDAGTNQPQHFGDGTRLSIL.

This clonotype was counted between two and nine times. The gene calls are TRBV9 and TRBJ2-1; D ambiguous. Germline CDR1 is SGDLS and CDR2 is YYNGEE. V was shortened by 0 bases and J by 7 bases, with 8 bases between the two germline ends. This CDR3 is 13 amino acids long. CDR3 coding DNA: TGTGCCAGCAGCGTAGGTTTGAGAAATGAGCAGTTCTTC. This gives the protein CASSVGLRNEQFF.

This clonotype was counted between two and nine times. This chain uses TRBV12-3 or TRBV12-4 with TRBJ2-1; no firm D call. CDR3 size: 15 residues. The V and J ends lost 8 bases and 1 base respectively, with 15 bases between them. The CDR3 is CASSRNDASYNEQFF. CDR3 nucleotides: TGTGCCAGCTCTAGGAACGACGCGTCCTACAATGAGCAGTTCTTC.

The chain has TRBV12-3 or TRBV12-4 and TRBJ2-2; 8 nucleotides align to TRBD1. V dropped 3 bases and J dropped 6; count of bases not matched to a gene: 15. CDR3 size: 18 residues. CDR3 in amino acids: CASSFTRQGSTRAGELFF. As DNA, the CDR3 is TGTGCCAGCAGTTTTACGCGACAGGGGTCGACTAGGGCCGGGGAGCTGTTTTTT.

This chain uses TRBV7-2 with TRBJ2-5, with a tentative D call TRBD2 (7 bases). CDR1 and CDR2 (germline): SGHTA, FQGNSA. This CDR3 contains 18 residues. V was trimmed by 5 bases and J by 2 bases, leaving 24 bases between them. CDR3 bases: TGTGCCAGCAGCCCCGGGGGGCTTTTAGCGGCGTTTCAAGAGACCCAGTACTTC. Amino acids: CASSPGGLLAAFQETQYF.

This chain links TRBV7-9 with TRBJ2-7, with unresolved D. V was clipped by 5 bases and J by 6 bases, with 14 bases between them. CDR3 length equals 13 residues. Per the germline V gene, CDR1 is SEHNR and CDR2 is FQNEAQ (reference sequence). The CDR3 reads CASSPMGKSEQYF. CDR3 nucleotide sequence: TGTGCCAGCAGCCCCATGGGGAAGAGCGAGCAGTACTTC.

This rearrangement joins TRBV4-1 to TRBJ2-1, with D perhaps TRBD2 (6 bases). V was pared by 1 base and J by 9 bases, with 16 bases between. Germline assignment: CDR1 MGHRA and CDR2 YSYEKL. The CDR3 totals 15 residues. CDR3 loop: CASSQGRGVRFEQFF. DNA of the CDR3: TGCGCCAGCAGCCAAGGGAGGGGAGTCCGCTTTGAGCAGTTCTTC.

Only a few counts were recorded for this clonotype. This rearrangement joins TRBV6-6 to TRBJ2-7, with 11 bases fitting TRBD1. J was trimmed by 7 bases and V by 4 bases; bases with no gene match: 3. Germline values: CDR1 MNHNY, CDR2 SVGAGI (reference sequence). The CDR3 has 13 amino acids. The CDR3 sequence: CASSFGTGGEQYF. Here the CDR3 DNA reads TGTGCCAGCAGTTTCGGGACAGGGGGAGAGCAGTACTTC.

The table lists this clonotype with a few counts. This chain joins TRBV7-3 and TRBJ2-7, with 10 bases fitting TRBD1. V lost 7 bases to trimming and J lost 2 bases; unmatched junction nucleotides: 20. The germline CDR1 and CDR2 sequences are SGHTA and FQGTGA. This CDR3 region has 19 residues. CDR3 nucleotide sequence: TGTGCCAGCACTGGGATTTTTGACAGGGGGCCCTTACGACCCTACGAGCAGTACTTC. It encodes CASTGIFDRGPLRPYEQYF. Variable domain in full (rest from reference TRBV7-3 and TRBJ2-7): GAGVSQTPSNKVTEKGKYVELRCDPISGHTALYWYRQSLGQGPEFLIYFQGTGAADDSGLPNDRFFAVRPEGSVSTLKIQRTERGDSAVYLCASTGIFDRGPLRPYEQYFGPGTRLTVT.